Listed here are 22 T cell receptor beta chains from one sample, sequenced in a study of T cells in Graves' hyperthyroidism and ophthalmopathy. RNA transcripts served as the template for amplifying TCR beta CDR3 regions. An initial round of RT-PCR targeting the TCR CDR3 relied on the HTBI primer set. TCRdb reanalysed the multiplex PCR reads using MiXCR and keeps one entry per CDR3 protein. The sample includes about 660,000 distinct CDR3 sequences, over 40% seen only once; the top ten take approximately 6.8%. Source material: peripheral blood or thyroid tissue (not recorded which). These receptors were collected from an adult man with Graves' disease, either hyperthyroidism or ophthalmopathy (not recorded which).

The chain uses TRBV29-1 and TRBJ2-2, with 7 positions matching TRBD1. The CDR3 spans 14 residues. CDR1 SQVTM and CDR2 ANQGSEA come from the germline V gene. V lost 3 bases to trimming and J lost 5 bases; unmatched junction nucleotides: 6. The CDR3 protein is CSVDRGLKTGELFF. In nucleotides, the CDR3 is TGCAGCGTTGATAGGGGGCTTAAGACCGGGGAGCTGTTTTTT.

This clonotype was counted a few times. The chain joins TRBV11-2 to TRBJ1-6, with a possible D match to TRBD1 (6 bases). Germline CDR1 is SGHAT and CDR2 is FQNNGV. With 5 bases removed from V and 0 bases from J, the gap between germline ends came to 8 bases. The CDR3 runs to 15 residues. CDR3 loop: CASSVQGSYNSPLHF. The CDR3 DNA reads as TGTGCCAGCAGCGTACAGGGCTCCTATAATTCACCCCTCCACTTT.

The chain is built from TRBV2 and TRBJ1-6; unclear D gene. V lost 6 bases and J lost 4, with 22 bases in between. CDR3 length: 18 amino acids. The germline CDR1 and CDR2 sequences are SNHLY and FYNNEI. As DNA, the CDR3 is TGTGCCAGCAGGCCCGACCAAAGGCCCAAGTGGTATAATTCACCCCTCCACTTT. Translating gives CASRPDQRPKWYNSPLHF.

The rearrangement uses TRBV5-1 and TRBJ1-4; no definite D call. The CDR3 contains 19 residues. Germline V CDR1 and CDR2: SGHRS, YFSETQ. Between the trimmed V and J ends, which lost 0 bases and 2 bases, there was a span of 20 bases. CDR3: CASSLEPAGFYSTNEKLFF. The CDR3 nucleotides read TGCGCCAGCAGCTTGGAACCGGCGGGGTTTTATTCCACTAATGAAAAACTGTTTTTT.

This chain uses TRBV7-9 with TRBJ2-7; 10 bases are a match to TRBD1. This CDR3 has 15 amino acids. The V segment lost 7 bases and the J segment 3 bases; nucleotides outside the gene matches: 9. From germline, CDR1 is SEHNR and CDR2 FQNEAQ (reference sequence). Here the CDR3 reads CASNRRGQGDYEQYF. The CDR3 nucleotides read TGTGCCAGCAACAGGAGAGGACAGGGGGACTACGAGCAGTACTTC.

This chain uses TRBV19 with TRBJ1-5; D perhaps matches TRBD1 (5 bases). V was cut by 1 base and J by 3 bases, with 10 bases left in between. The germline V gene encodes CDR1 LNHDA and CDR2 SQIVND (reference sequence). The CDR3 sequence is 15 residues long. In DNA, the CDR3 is TGTGCCAGTAGTATAGTCGGCAGGGTCAATCAGCCCCAGCATTTT. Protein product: CASSIVGRVNQPQHF.

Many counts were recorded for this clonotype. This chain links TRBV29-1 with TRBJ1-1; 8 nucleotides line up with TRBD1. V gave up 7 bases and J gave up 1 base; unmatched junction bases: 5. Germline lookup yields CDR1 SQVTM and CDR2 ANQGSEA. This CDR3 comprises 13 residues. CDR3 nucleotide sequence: TGCAGCGCCGCAGGGGGCCCGAACACTGAAGCTTTCTTT. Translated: CSAAGGPNTEAFF.

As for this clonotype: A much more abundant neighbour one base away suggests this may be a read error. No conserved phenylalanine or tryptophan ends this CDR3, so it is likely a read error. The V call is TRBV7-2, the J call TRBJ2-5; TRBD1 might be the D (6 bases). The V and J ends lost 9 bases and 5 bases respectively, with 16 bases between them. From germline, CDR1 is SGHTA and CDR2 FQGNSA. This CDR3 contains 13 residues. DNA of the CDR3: TGTGCCAGTAGTCCTGGGGGCTATGAGACCCAGTACCTC. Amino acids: CASSPGGYETQYL.

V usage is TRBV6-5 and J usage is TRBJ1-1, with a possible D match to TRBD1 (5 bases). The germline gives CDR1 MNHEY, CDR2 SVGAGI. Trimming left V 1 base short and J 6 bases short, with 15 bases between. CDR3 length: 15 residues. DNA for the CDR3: TGTGCCAGCAGTTACTTTCCCGGGGCTGGGGCTGAAGCTTTCTTT. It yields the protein CASSYFPGAGAEAFF.

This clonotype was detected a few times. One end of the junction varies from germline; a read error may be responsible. CDR3 DNA: TGCGCCAGCAGCCTCAGGACAGGGGGCTCCTACGAGCAGTACTTC. Residues: CASSLRTGGSYEQYF. The chain carries TRBV7-2 and TRBJ2-7; TRBD1 matches at 10 bases. CDR1 and CDR2 from the germline V gene are SGHTA and FQGNSA. The CDR3 extends over 15 amino acids.

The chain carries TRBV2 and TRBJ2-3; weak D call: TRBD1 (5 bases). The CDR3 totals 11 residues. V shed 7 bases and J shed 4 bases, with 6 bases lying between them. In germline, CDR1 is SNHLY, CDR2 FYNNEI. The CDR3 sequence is CASTGPDTQYF. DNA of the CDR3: TGTGCCAGCACAGGGCCAGATACGCAGTATTTT.

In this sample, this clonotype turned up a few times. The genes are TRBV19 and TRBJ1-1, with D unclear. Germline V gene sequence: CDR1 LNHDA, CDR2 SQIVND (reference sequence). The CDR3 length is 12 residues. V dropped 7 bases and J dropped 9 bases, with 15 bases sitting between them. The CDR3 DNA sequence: TGTGCCAGTACCTTAAGGGAGCCACAAGCTTTCTTT. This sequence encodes CASTLREPQAFF.

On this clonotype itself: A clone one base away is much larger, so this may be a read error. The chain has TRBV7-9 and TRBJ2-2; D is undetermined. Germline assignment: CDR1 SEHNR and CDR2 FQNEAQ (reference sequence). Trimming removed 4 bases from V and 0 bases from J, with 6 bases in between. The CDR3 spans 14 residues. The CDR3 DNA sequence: TGTGCCAGCAGCTGTGACCCGAACACCGGGGAGCTGTTTTTT. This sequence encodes CASSCDPNTGELFF.

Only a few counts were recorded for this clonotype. CDR3 loop: CASSPEGTANYGYTF. In nucleotides, the CDR3 is TGTGCCAGCAGCCCCGAGGGAACAGCCAACTATGGCTACACCTTC. The chain links TRBV9 to TRBJ1-2; no firm D call. Germline lookup yields CDR1 SGDLS and CDR2 YYNGEE. V was shortened by 4 bases and J by 2 bases, with 15 bases between the two germline ends. This CDR3 has 15 residues.

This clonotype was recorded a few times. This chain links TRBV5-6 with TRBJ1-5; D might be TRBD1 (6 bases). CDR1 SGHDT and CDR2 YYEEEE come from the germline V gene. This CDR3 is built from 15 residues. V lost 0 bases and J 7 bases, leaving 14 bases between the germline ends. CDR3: CASSLGLVGGQPQHF. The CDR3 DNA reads TGTGCCAGCAGCTTGGGATTGGTGGGGGGCCAGCCCCAGCATTTT.

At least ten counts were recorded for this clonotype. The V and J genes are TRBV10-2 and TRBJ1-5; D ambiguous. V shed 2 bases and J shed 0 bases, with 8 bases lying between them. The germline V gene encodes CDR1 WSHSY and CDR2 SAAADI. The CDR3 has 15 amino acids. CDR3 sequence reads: CASSEDRNSNQPQHF. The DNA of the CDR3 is TGCGCCAGCAGTGAGGACCGCAATAGCAATCAGCCCCAGCATTTT.

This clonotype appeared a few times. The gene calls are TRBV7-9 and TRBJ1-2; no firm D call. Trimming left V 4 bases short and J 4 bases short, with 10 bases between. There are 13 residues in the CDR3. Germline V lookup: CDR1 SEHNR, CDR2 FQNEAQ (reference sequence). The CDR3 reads CASSSSESYGYTF. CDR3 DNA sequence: TGTGCCAGCAGCTCATCAGAGAGCTATGGCTACACCTTC.

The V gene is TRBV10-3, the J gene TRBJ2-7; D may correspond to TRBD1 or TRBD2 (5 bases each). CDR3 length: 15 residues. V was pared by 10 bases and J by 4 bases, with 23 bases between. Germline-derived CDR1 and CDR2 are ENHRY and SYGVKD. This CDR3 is CASRDAERGAYEQYF. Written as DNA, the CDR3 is TGTGCCAGCAGAGATGCCGAGAGAGGGGCGTACGAGCAGTACTTC.

The CDR3 DNA reads as TGTGCCAGCAGTGTACCGGGACAGGGGTGGGCCGGGGAGCTGTTTTTT. It encodes CASSVPGQGWAGELFF. V and J are TRBV2 and TRBJ2-2, with 10 bases matching TRBD1. Germline lookup yields CDR1 SNHLY and CDR2 FYNNEI. The junction had 8 bases not matched to a gene; V was cut back by 4 bases and J by 6 bases. The CDR3 contains 16 residues.

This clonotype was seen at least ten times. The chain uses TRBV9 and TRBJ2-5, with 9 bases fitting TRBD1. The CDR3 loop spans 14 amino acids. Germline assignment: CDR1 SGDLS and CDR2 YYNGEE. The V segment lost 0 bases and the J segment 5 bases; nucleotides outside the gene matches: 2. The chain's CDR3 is CASSVAGTGETQYF. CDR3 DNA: TGTGCCAGCAGCGTAGCCGGGACAGGGGAGACCCAGTACTTC. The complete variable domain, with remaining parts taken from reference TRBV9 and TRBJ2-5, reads DSGVTQTPKHLITATGQRVTLRCSPRSGDLSVYWYQQSLDQGLQFLIQYYNGEERAKGNILERFSAQQFPDLHSELNLSSLELGDSALYFCASSVAGTGETQYFGPGTRLLVL.

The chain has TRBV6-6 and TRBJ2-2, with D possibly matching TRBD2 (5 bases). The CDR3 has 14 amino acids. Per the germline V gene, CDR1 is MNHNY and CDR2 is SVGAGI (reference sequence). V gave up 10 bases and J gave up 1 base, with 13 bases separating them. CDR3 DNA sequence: TGTGCCATCAGCCGGGATATGAACACCGGGGAGCTGTTTTTT. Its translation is CAISRDMNTGELFF.

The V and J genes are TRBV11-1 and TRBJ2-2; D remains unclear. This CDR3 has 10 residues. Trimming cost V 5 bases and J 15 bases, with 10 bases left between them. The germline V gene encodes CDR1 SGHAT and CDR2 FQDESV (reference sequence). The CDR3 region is CASSTPEMFF. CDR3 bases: TGTGCCAGCAGCACCCCTGAAATGTTTTTT.